This T cell receptor (beta chain) was documented in a study of blood T cells in healthy people across ages. The germline V gene has CDR1 LGHDT and CDR2 YNNKEL (reference sequence). V gave up 0 bases and J gave up 2 bases, with 13 bases separating them. This CDR3 contains 16 residues. With a J-beta primer mix and a sample-barcoded 5' primer, a second PCR ran roughly 7 to 11 cycles. MiXCR, applied by TCRdb to the 5' RACE reads, yields one record per CDR3 protein. The sample has about a million distinct CDR3 sequences, under 40% seen once. Input material: blood. The sequence was collected from a man aged 18 to 29 in good health. The V gene is TRBV3-1, the J gene TRBJ2-5, with D possibly matching TRBD2 (6 bases). The CDR3 loop reads CASSQDLATGQETQYF. The CDR3 region has the DNA TGTGCCAGCAGCCAAGACCTAGCGACTGGACAAGAGACCCAGTACTTC.